A selection of T cell receptor beta chains follows, all from one sample in a study of T cells in Graves' hyperthyroidism and ophthalmopathy. Via MiXCR, TCRdb re-called the multiplex PCR reads, giving one row per CDR3 protein. The table includes about 290,000 distinct CDR3 sequences, around 17% detected once. Sequencing was carried out using blood. Receptors were obtained from a man between 25 and 39 years old with Graves' hyperthyroidism. Both conserved end residues are part of each CDR3. Fields, in order: D gene, J gene, clone size, V gene, CDR3 protein, CDR3 DNA. D genes are given only for firm matches. Size is omitted from some rows. Given values are once, few, many or a class for expanded clones.

>.|TRBJ2-1|.|TRBV14
CASSQGFEQFF
TGTGCCAGCAGCCAAGGATTTGAGCAGTTCTTC
>.|TRBJ2-7|many|TRBV2
CASSDDDGRSYEQYF
TGTGCCAGCAGTGACGATGACGGGAGAAGCTACGAGCAGTACTTC
>.|TRBJ1-2|many|TRBV13
CASSLGRGANYGYTF
TGTGCCAGCAGCTTAGGCCGTGGGGCTAACTATGGCTACACCTTC
>TRBD2|TRBJ2-1|.|TRBV2
CASSQVGVTSGSYYNEQFF
TGTGCCAGCAGCCAAGTTGGCGTTACTAGCGGGAGCTACTACAATGAGCAGTTCTTC
>.|TRBJ1-4|few|TRBV10-2
CASSVREGEKLFF
TGCGCCAGCAGTGTGCGGGAAGGAGAAAAACTGTTTTTT
>.|TRBJ1-5|.|TRBV6-1
CASRVMGNQPQHF
TGTGCCAGCAGGGTGATGGGCAATCAGCCCCAGCATTTT
>.|TRBJ2-7|few|TRBV3-1
CASSQEGRPYEQYF
TGTGCCAGCAGCCAAGAGGGCCGACCCTACGAGCAGTACTTC
>TRBD1|TRBJ2-7|few|TRBV12-3/TRBV12-4
CASSQGESYEQYF
TGTGCCAGCAGCCAGGGGGAATCCTACGAGCAGTACTTC
>.|TRBJ2-1|many|TRBV7-2
CASSPPSNNEQFF
TGTGCCAGCAGCCCCCCTTCGAACAATGAGCAGTTCTTC
>.|TRBJ2-1|few|TRBV7-9
CASSVELGNEQFF
TGTGCCAGCAGCGTTGAACTAGGGAATGAGCAGTTCTTC
>.|TRBJ1-2|.|TRBV6-1
CASSRSASSDGYTF
TGTGCCAGCAGCCGAAGTGCGAGCTCGGATGGCTACACCTTC
>TRBD2|TRBJ2-2|many|TRBV5-1
CASSKGLNTGELFF
TGCGCCAGCAGCAAGGGACTAAACACCGGGGAGCTGTTTTTT
>.|TRBJ2-3|many|TRBV6-1
CASSYPLGGTDTQYF
TGTGCCAGCAGTTATCCTTTAGGTGGCACAGATACGCAGTATTTT
>TRBD1|TRBJ2-5|many|TRBV2
CASTGQGAETQYF
TGTGCCAGCACCGGACAGGGGGCAGAGACCCAGTACTTC
>TRBD1|TRBJ1-6|many|TRBV12-3/TRBV12-4
CASSPTGGQPLHF
TGTGCCAGCAGTCCAACAGGGGGCCAACCCCTCCACTTT
>.|TRBJ2-7|many|TRBV28
CASSSLQKTYEQYF
TGTGCCAGCAGTTCTCTACAGAAAACCTACGAGCAGTACTTC
>.|TRBJ2-3|.|TRBV20-1
CSAKDPTSTDTQYF
TGCAGTGCCAAGGACCCAACTAGCACAGATACGCAGTATTTT
>TRBD2|TRBJ2-7|many|TRBV20-1
CSARILLLTSHSYEQYF
TGCAGTGCTAGAATCCTCCTCCTGACTAGCCACTCCTACGAGCAGTACTTC
>TRBD2|TRBJ2-7|many|TRBV28
CASSRGGTPYEQYF
TGTGCCAGCAGCCGGGGGGGGACCCCCTACGAGCAGTACTTC
>TRBD1|TRBJ1-5|many|TRBV30
CACTTGGFSQPQHF
TGTGCCTGCACCACAGGGGGGTTTAGTCAGCCCCAGCATTTT
>.|TRBJ2-1|few|TRBV20-1
CSAMFVADTYNEQFF
TGCAGTGCGATGTTCGTAGCAGATACCTACAATGAGCAGTTCTTC
>.|TRBJ2-2|many|TRBV27
CASSLTMFTGELFF
TGTGCCAGCAGTCTAACTATGTTCACCGGGGAGCTGTTTTTT
>.|TRBJ2-3|few|TRBV24-1
CATSDPQGIGTDTQYF
TGTGCCACCAGTGATCCCCAGGGGATTGGAACAGATACGCAGTATTTT
>TRBD2|TRBJ2-5|many|TRBV7-8
CASSPLEDPRGGRYF
TGTGCCAGCAGCCCCCTAGAGGACCCAAGGGGCGGGAGGTACTTC